This TCR beta chain was obtained from a study of T cell responses to AZD1222 COVID-19 vaccine. The CDR3 length is 18 residues. Points on this clone: Its antigen is not known.

Study observations and caveats: A mostly white British donor set with more females was recruited, and clonal diversity was possibly underestimated.

Some clones are missing from TCRdb's copy, which holds only in-frame ones; the method was immunoSEQ multiplex PCR. The profile covers fewer than 70,000 clones, with around 80% appearing a single time and roughly 4% taken by the ten largest. The V gene is TRBV12-1, the J gene TRBJ1-2. TRBV12-1 is deemed a pseudogene. The TCR originated in an adult who received the AZD1222 COVID-19 vaccine. Sequencing was performed on peripheral blood, taken 28 days after the second AZD1222 dose. The CDR3 DNA reads TGTGCCAGCAGCTTGGGGGGGGGACAGCGCCACTATAACTATGGCTACACCTTC. It is translated as CASSLGGGQRHYNYGYTF.